The 27 T cell receptor beta chains reported below all come from one sample, sequenced in a study of regulatory T cells in long-lasting Graves disease (dated by TCRdb to the early 2020s). The intended sense of this specimen's time point label: newly diagnosed GD, antithyroid drugs for less than 3 months. For both TCR sequencing and RNA sequencing, RNA was extracted from PBMCs using TRIzol. Libraries were made using multiplex PCR. Sequenced on an Illumina HiSeq 4000. CDR3 regions were amplified by Arm-PCR with iRepertoire HTBI primers to construct TCR beta libraries. TCRdb trimmed the raw reads at Q25, called clones with MiXCR and kept productive beta chains. Here each entry gathers all rows of one CDR3 protein and keeps the most common genes and DNA. The sample has hundreds of thousands of distinct CDR3 sequences on record, about 16% of them singletons. 22% of the sample is in the top ten clones. The material was peripheral blood mononuclear cells (PBMCs), obtained at new diagnosis, from a patient treated with antithyroid drugs. All receptors derive from a female donor with Graves disease.

V gene TRBV12-5 combines with J gene TRBJ1-6; weak D call: TRBD1 (5 bases). The CDR3 consists of 16 residues. V was trimmed by 4 bases and J by 5 bases, leaving 15 bases between them. The germline CDR1 and CDR2 sequences are LGHNT and FRNRAP. CDR3 in amino acids: CASGSGGYFDNSPLHF. In DNA form, the CDR3 reads TGTGCTAGTGGTTCGGGGGGGTATTTTGATAATTCACCCCTCCACTTT.

This clonotype was recorded many times. This rearrangement joins TRBV7-2 to TRBJ2-7; weak D call: TRBD1 (6 bases). Per germline, CDR1 SGHTA and CDR2 FQGNSA. The ends were cut back, 1 base at V and 6 bases at J, with 13 bases in the middle. The CDR3 loop spans 14 amino acids. As DNA, the CDR3 is TGTGCCAGCAGCTTAGGGGGGCAAGGGGTCGAGCAGTACTTC. Protein: CASSLGGQGVEQYF.

This clonotype was seen many times. This sequence joins TRBV12-3 or TRBV12-4 and TRBJ1-2; D gene ambiguous. The CDR3 is 11 residues long. Trimming stripped 8 bases from V and 2 bases from J, with 6 bases between. The CDR3 is CASEGNYGYTF. The CDR3 region has the DNA TGTGCCAGCGAAGGGAACTATGGCTACACCTTC.

The chain employs TRBV18 and TRBJ1-2; possibly TRBD1 for D (5 bases). From germline, CDR1 is KGHSH and CDR2 LQKENI. V lost 3 bases and J 2 bases, leaving 13 bases between the germline ends. The CDR3 has 15 amino acids. Here the CDR3 DNA reads TGTGCCAGCTCACCCAGGGCTACCGAAAACTATGGCTACACCTTC. As protein: CASSPRATENYGYTF.

Many counts were recorded for this clonotype. The gene calls are TRBV7-8 and TRBJ1-5; the D gene is possibly TRBD1 (5 bases). V was trimmed by 1 base and J by 6 bases, leaving 10 bases between them. Germline CDR1 and CDR2: SGHVS and FQNEAQ. This CDR3 is 14 amino acids long. The CDR3 bases are TGTGCCAGCAGCTTAGGGGGGTCAGGTCAGCCCCAGCATTTT. Amino acids: CASSLGGSGQPQHF.

The J gene is TRBJ2-2, the V gene TRBV24-1; D is possibly TRBD2 (6 bases). This CDR3 region has 16 residues. Germline V CDR1 and CDR2: KGHDR, SFDVKD. V was shortened by 3 bases and J by 0 bases, with 10 bases between the two germline ends. The CDR3 DNA sequence: TGTGCCACCAGTGATGTAGGCGGGGCGAACACCGGGGAGCTGTTTTTT. Its protein is CATSDVGGANTGELFF.

This clonotype has a count of ten or more. The chain has TRBV11-2 and TRBJ2-4, with no clear D. V dropped 1 base and J dropped 5 bases, with 6 bases sitting between them. Germline V gene data show CDR1 as SGHAT and CDR2 as FQNNGV. The CDR3 loop spans 13 amino acids. The CDR3 loop is CASSLASQNIQYF. The CDR3 nucleotides read TGTGCCAGCAGCTTAGCCAGTCAAAACATTCAGTACTTC.

In its sample, this clonotype was seen many times. CDR3 loop: CASSYSSTDTQYF. DNA for the CDR3: TGTGCCAGCAGCTATTCTAGCACAGATACGCAGTATTTT. The rearrangement joins TRBV7-3 to TRBJ2-3, with no clear D. V gave up 4 bases and J gave up 0 bases, with 5 bases separating them. The CDR3 runs to 13 residues. CDR1 is SGHTA, CDR2 FQGTGA, per germline.

This clonotype was counted only a few times. The rearrangement joins TRBV6-5 to TRBJ2-2; 8 bases align to TRBD1. V shed 0 bases and J 2 bases; nucleotides not matched to a gene: 8. The CDR3 runs 18 residues. Looked up from germline, CDR1 is MNHEY and CDR2 is SVGAGI. CDR3 region: CASSYSQPGQVNTGELFF. In DNA, the CDR3 is TGTGCCAGCAGTTACTCGCAACCGGGACAGGTTAACACCGGGGAGCTGTTTTTT.

V and J are TRBV7-9 and TRBJ1-4; D not certain. The CDR3 length is 14 residues. Per the germline V gene, CDR1 is SEHNR and CDR2 is FQNEAQ (reference sequence). Deletions cut 3 bases from V and 1 base from J, with 6 bases between. In nucleotides, the CDR3 is TGTGCCAGCAGCTTTCAGTTAACTAATGAAAAACTGTTTTTT. Its protein product is CASSFQLTNEKLFF.

This clonotype occurred many times. The chain has TRBV24-1 and TRBJ1-5; D not certain. The germline CDR1 and CDR2 sequences are KGHDR and SFDVKD. CDR3 length: 15 amino acids. V was cut by 4 bases and J by 7 bases, with 16 bases left in between. The DNA of the CDR3 is TGTGCCACCAGTGACCCTGCCGCAAACGGGCAGCCCCAGCATTTT. Its translation: CATSDPAANGQPQHF.

This clonotype was counted only a few times. The V gene is TRBV6-2 or TRBV6-3, the J gene TRBJ1-2, with D possibly TRBD1 on 5 matching bases. The CDR3 spans 13 residues. Germline loops: CDR1 MNHEY, CDR2 SVGEGT. The V gene lost 10 bases and the J gene lost 7 bases, with 19 bases spanning the gap. CDR3 residues: CAILEGPSLGYTF. In DNA form, the CDR3 reads TGTGCCATTTTGGAGGGGCCTTCGCTTGGCTACACCTTC.

This clonotype has at least ten counts. The chain employs TRBV4-1 and TRBJ2-1; TRBD2 matches 11 bases. Per germline, CDR1 MGHRA and CDR2 YSYEKL. The CDR3 runs to 16 residues. The trim removed 0 bases at V and 5 bases at J, leaving 3 bases unmatched. The CDR3 DNA reads as TGCGCCAGCAGCCAAGATACTAGCGGGAGCCACAATGAGCAGTTCTTC. As protein: CASSQDTSGSHNEQFF.

The chain carries TRBV7-9 and TRBJ2-3, with 9 positions matching TRBD2. V was clipped by 3 bases and J by 0 bases; unmatched bases: 7. CDR3 length equals 17 residues. Germline values: CDR1 SEHNR, CDR2 FQNEAQ (reference sequence). CDR3 sequence (DNA): TGTGCCAGCAGCTTGAGCGCTAGCGGGGCCAGCACAGATACGCAGTATTTT. Its translation: CASSLSASGASTDTQYF.

This clonotype has a count of ten or more. This rearrangement joins TRBV12-5 to TRBJ1-5, with 8 bases lining up with TRBD1. V shed 7 bases, J shed 5 bases, and the junction held 4 bases outside the gene matches. CDR1 and CDR2 (germline): LGHNT, FRNRAP. This CDR3 is built from 13 residues. CDR3 nucleotide sequence: TGTGCTAGTGCCGAGACAGGGGATCAGCCCCAGCATTTT. Translating gives CASAETGDQPQHF.

The CDR3 DNA reads TGTGCCAGCAGCTTAACGAGCGGGAGTAAGGTTGAGCAGTTCTTC. This translates into CASSLTSGSKVEQFF. The rearrangement uses TRBV7-2 and TRBJ2-1; TRBD2 matches at 8 bases. CDR1 is SGHTA and CDR2 is FQGNSA in the germline V gene. With 2 bases clipped from V and 9 bases from J, the junction kept 9 bases outside the gene matches. This CDR3 has 15 residues.

This clonotype was counted at least ten times. The chain is built from TRBV9 and TRBJ2-3; TRBD2 matches at 13 bases. The V gene's germline CDR1 is SGDLS and CDR2 YYNGEE. V gave up 7 bases and J gave up 5 bases; unmatched junction bases: 10. CDR3 size: 16 residues. This chain's CDR3 is CASGGLAGSGGDTQYF. The CDR3 DNA is TGTGCCAGCGGGGGACTAGCGGGAAGCGGGGGAGATACGCAGTATTTT.

This clonotype was recorded at least ten times. V is TRBV28 and J is TRBJ1-4, with 7 bases identical to TRBD1. CDR3 length equals 14 residues. Germline V CDR1 and CDR2: MDHEN, SYDVKM. Losses at the gene ends were 6 bases for V and 5 bases for J; bases not matched to a gene: 6. Here the CDR3 reads CASSPPDRNEKLFF. As DNA, the CDR3 is TGTGCCAGCAGCCCTCCGGACAGGAATGAAAAACTGTTTTTT.

Ten or more counts support this clonotype. J is TRBJ2-2 and V is TRBV3-1, with D possibly TRBD1 on 6 matching bases. Germline lookup yields CDR1 LGHDT and CDR2 YNNKEL (reference sequence). V lost 8 bases, J lost 5 bases, and 15 bases lay in between. The CDR3 contains 14 residues. The CDR3 sequence is CASQPGAGTGELFF. The CDR3 DNA reads as TGTGCCAGCCAGCCAGGGGCAGGTACCGGGGAGCTGTTTTTT.

V gene TRBV28 combines with J gene TRBJ1-2; the D gene is possibly TRBD1 (6 bases). V shed 8 bases and J shed 1 base, with 23 bases lying between them. The CDR3 runs 17 residues. Germline V lookup: CDR1 MDHEN, CDR2 SYDVKM. Written as DNA, the CDR3 is TGTGCCAGCGCTATGACTGACAGGAGAACTTTTAACTATGGCTACACCTTC. Translating gives CASAMTDRRTFNYGYTF.

There are many counts of this clonotype. The V gene is TRBV12-3 or TRBV12-4, the J gene TRBJ2-2, with 9 bases fitting TRBD1. The CDR3 extends over 14 amino acids. The J segment lost 6 bases and the V segment lost 2 bases, leaving 1 base of the junction unmatched. The CDR3 protein is CASSLNRGPGELFF. The CDR3 DNA is TGTGCCAGCAGTTTAAACAGGGGGCCCGGGGAGCTGTTTTTT.

This clonotype was observed at least ten times. The chain carries TRBV28 and TRBJ2-3, with TRBD2 matching 8 bases. The V gene end was trimmed by 8 bases and the J gene end by 3 bases; junction bases not matched to a gene: 4. CDR1 and CDR2 from the germline V gene are MDHEN and SYDVKM. The CDR3 loop spans 13 amino acids. The CDR3 region has the DNA TGTGCCAGCGTAACTAGCGGTACAGATACGCAGTATTTT. Translation: CASVTSGTDTQYF.

The chain links TRBV20-1 to TRBJ2-1, with TRBD2 identical over 7 bases. Trimming took 3 bases from V and 2 from J; bases not matched to a gene: 7. Germline values: CDR1 DFQATT, CDR2 SNEGSKA (reference sequence). This CDR3 is 15 amino acids long. DNA for the CDR3: TGCAGTGCTAGCCAACTAGCGAGAACCTACAATGAGCAGTTCTTC. Protein product: CSASQLARTYNEQFF.

This clonotype was recorded at least ten times. The chain has TRBV12-3 or TRBV12-4 and TRBJ1-5; D perhaps matches TRBD1 (5 bases). V was clipped by 1 base and J by 0 bases, with 16 bases between them. This CDR3 is 18 amino acids long. The CDR3 region has the DNA TGTGCCAGCAGTTTAGTGGGTGGGGGTACCCGTAGCAATCAGCCCCAGCATTTT. Its translation is CASSLVGGGTRSNQPQHF.

Ten or more counts support this clonotype. The CDR3 DNA reads as TGCGCCAGCAGCGGCGGGTCACTAAAGAATGAGCAGTTCTTC. Its translation: CASSGGSLKNEQFF. The J gene is TRBJ2-1, the V gene TRBV5-1, with D perhaps matching TRBD2 (5 bases). Germline lookup yields CDR1 SGHRS and CDR2 YFSETQ. V was cut by 4 bases and J by 7 bases, with 15 bases left in between. This CDR3 spans 14 amino acids.

The V and J genes are TRBV28 and TRBJ2-1, with D possibly matching TRBD2 (5 bases). CDR3 length equals 15 residues. Between the trimmed V and J ends, which lost 5 bases and 1 base, there was a span of 12 bases. Germline V gene data show CDR1 as MDHEN and CDR2 as SYDVKM. The CDR3 region is CASSPLEASYNEQFF. For the CDR3, the DNA is TGTGCCAGCAGTCCACTAGAGGCATCCTACAATGAGCAGTTCTTC. Drawing the rest from reference TRBV28 and TRBJ2-1, the complete variable domain is DVKVTQSSRYLVKRTGEKVFLECVQDMDHENMFWYRQDPGLGLRLIYFSYDVKMKEKGDIPEGYSVSREKKERFSLILESASTNQTSMYLCASSPLEASYNEQFFGPGTRLTVL.

Concerning this clonotype: A read error is likely here: a far larger clone is one base away. The rearrangement links TRBV6-2 or TRBV6-3 to TRBJ2-1; 9 positions agree with TRBD2. V gave up 8 bases and J gave up 10 bases; unmatched junction bases: 12. The length of the CDR3 is 14 residues. CDR1 and CDR2 from the germline V gene are MNHEY and SVGEGT. CDR3 in DNA: TGTGCCAGCGGGGAGACTAGCGGATCCTACGAGCAGTTCTTC. Amino acid sequence: CASGETSGSYEQFF.